This TCR beta chain originates from a study of T cell responses to AZD1222 COVID-19 vaccine. Here immunoSEQ multiplex PCR was the method, and the copy in TCRdb shows in-frame clones only, minus some. The sample consists of more than 150,000 clones, around nine tenths of them appearing once. CDR3 length: 17 amino acids. Trimming removed 1 base from V and 1 base from J; junction bases left unmatched: 5. Germline CDR1 reads SGHTA; CDR2 reads FQGNSA. This material consisted of peripheral blood, taken 28 days after the second AZD1222 dose. The chain is built from TRBV7-2 and TRBJ2-4; the match to TRBD2 covers 9 bases. The sequence derives from an adult who received the AZD1222 COVID-19 vaccine. CDR3 protein: CASSLEYGLAAKNIQYF. Here the CDR3 DNA reads TGTGCCAGCAGCTTAGAATATGGACTAGCGGCCAAAAACATTCAGTACTTC.